Below, one TCR beta chain is given with its context. These data originate in a study of T cell responses to AZD1222 COVID-19 vaccine. Sequenced by immunoSEQ multiplex PCR; TCRdb stores in-frame clones only, minus some. Among more than 85,000 clones listed, around 93% were seen once. V was shortened by 0 bases and J by 3 bases, with 12 bases between the two germline ends. The CDR3 runs to 15 residues. CDR1 MNHEY and CDR2 SVGEGT come from the germline V gene. Sample: peripheral blood, taken 28 days after the second AZD1222 dose. The V and J genes are TRBV6-2 or TRBV6-3 and TRBJ2-7; the D gene is possibly TRBD2 (6 bases). This sequence originates from an adult who received the AZD1222 COVID-19 vaccine. This CDR3 is CASSYSAGTFYEQYF. The CDR3 DNA reads TGTGCCAGCAGTTACTCGGCGGGGACCTTCTACGAGCAGTACTTC.